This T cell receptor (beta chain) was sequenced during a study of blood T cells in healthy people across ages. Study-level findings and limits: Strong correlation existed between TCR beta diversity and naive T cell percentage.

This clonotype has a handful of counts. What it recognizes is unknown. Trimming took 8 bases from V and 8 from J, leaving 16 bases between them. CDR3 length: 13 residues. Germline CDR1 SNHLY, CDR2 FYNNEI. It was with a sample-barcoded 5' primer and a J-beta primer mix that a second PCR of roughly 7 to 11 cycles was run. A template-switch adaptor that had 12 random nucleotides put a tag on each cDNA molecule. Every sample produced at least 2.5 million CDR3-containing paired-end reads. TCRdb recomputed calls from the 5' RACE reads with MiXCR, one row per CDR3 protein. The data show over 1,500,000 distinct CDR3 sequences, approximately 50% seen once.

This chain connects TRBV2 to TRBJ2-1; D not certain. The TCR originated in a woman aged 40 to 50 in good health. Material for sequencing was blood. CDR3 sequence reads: CASWVSSGHEQFF. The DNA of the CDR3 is TGTGCCAGCTGGGTTTCTAGTGGTCATGAGCAGTTCTTC.